Sequencing of this T cell receptor (beta chain) was carried out in a study of shared clonotypes between healthy human individuals (dated by TCRdb to about 2020). In terms of the full investigation: Two women and a few men aged 18 to 49 years were included in the cohort. Per donor, three plates each were used for CD4 naive and CD4 memory, two for CD8 naive, and one for CD8 memory. To estimate repertoire size and how much clonotypes are shared between individuals, the study performed deep sequencing of blood TCR repertoires from a few healthy adults. Libraries were prepared and TCR repertoires were sequenced by different laboratories using diverse techniques, in order to increase sequencing depth and limit assay-specific biases. Leukapheresis yielded between about 0.85 and 9.5 billion PBMCs per donor. Paper-wide results and their limitations: The small number of donors limited the genetic and exposure-history diversity represented. Naive subsets generally had larger estimated clonotype richness than memory subsets did. Even with the large sequencing depth, rarefaction of the sorted-subset datasets indicated that sequencing was incomplete. Pairwise subsampling indicated that sequencing depth was expected to affect the degree of clonotype sharing among donors. Sampling was restricted to blood, and TCR repertoires in tissues likely differ from the TCR repertoires found in blood. Clonotypes shared by all four sorted-subset donors showed higher generation probabilities than non-shared clonotypes. When four donors were compared, the shared fraction of clonotypes was about 5.4% for naive CD4, roughly 3.4% for naive CD8, 2.3% for memory CD4, and 0.4% for memory CD8.

In the germline V gene (reference sequence), CDR1 corresponds to SEHNR and CDR2 to FQNEAQ. The CDR3 sequence holds 17 residues, the cysteine and phenylalanine included. Kept here is only the CDR3 DNA, which spans 51 bases and is read in frame from base 1. Using the deep immunoSEQ assay, TCR CDR3 regions were amplified from genomic DNA by multiplex PCR. Extracted genomic DNA from each cell subset was distributed evenly across all wells of several immunoSEQ 96-well plates, and each plate was treated as a replicate. For sorted subsets, about 200 ng genomic DNA, equal to 30,000 to 35,000 T cell genomes, was loaded into each replicate PCR. Purified libraries were quantified with a Qubit 3.0 fluorometer, sized on a Bioanalyzer 2100, and re-quantified with the KAPA Library Quantification kit. Each immunoSEQ 96-well plate was sequenced on its own single-read 150-cycle Illumina NextSeq 550 flow cell. Per the original workflow: The immunoSEQ output contained only junctional sequences without quality scores, so filtering could not match that applied to full-length reads. Sequences were annotated with PyIR, a Python wrapper for IgBLAST v1.9, and V/J genes and CDR3 were assigned using IMGT germline references. Any read was removed if the V/J assignment was weak (E-value above 1e-6), the CDR3 was missing, or the read contained stop codons, out-of-frame junctions, or ambiguous translated residues. A V3J clonotype was defined by an identical inferred V gene, J gene, and CDR3 amino acid sequence. The percentage overlap between two repertoires was calculated by dividing the number of shared unique clonotypes by the size of the smaller repertoire. Three approaches were used to assess repertoire richness: RTK rarefaction, the Chao1 estimator, and Recon v2.1 estimates of unobserved clonotypes. OLGA was used to compute generation probabilities for all TCRbeta clonotypes that the gDNA method yielded from four donors. TCRdb re-hosts the immuneACCESS table, in-frame sequences only. Its copies lack some clones; in the studies checked, an unresolved V gene accounts for under half of them, and the cause for the rest is not known. V, J and clone size derive from that table, while D and trimming were established from the DNA sequence. Across this sample there are 1 million to 1.3 million clones, with 70% to 80% seen only once. Together, the top ten hold around 0.6% of the sample.

On this clone itself: No cognate antigen has been identified for it. An end of the junction differs from the germline gene, which may be a read error.

The donors were healthy, HIV-negative adults with no recently reported acute infections or vaccinations. All donors were Caucasian adults living in Nashville, Tennessee, USA. CD4+ T cells were enriched by magnetic negative selection, after which naive cells were positively selected on CD45RA and the negative fraction was taken as the memory subset. After blood collection by leukapheresis, PBMCs were isolated using Ficoll-Histopaque density gradient centrifugation and then cryopreserved in the vapor phase of liquid nitrogen. Analytical flow cytometry was used to check the purity and quantity of each magnetically sorted T cell population. Genomic DNA was isolated from each sorted fraction and quantified by UV absorbance on a Nanodrop 2000c.

The chain was built from TRBV7-9 and TRBJ2-7; 9 of the junction bases match TRBD1. The sequenced sample was memory CD4+ T cells from PBMCs. In light of the paper, this sample's cell subset or site label describes: CD45RA-negative fraction. The receptor comes from a man aged 18-30 years in good health. Some clones in this sample may be carry-over from other donors' samples. The CDR3 protein sequence reads: CASSQTPGTGNCYEQYF. The sequenced DNA is TGCGCCAGCAGCCAAACCCCAGGGACAGGGAATTGCTACGAGCAGTACTTC.